These 32 T cell receptor beta chains were sequenced from one sample in a study of cytomegalovirus exposure and HLA in healthy donors (dated by TCRdb to 2015 to 2018). The library was built by means of the immunoSEQ multiplex PCR assay. The multiplex PCR relied on a mix of 60 forward primers for TCR Vbeta segments and 13 reverse primers for TCR Jbeta segments. Entries here come from immuneACCESS through TCRdb and include only in-frame sequences with V and J called. Some clones fail to appear in such tables; in the studies checked, an unresolved V gene covers under half of the shortfall, and the cause of the remainder is unknown. This sample lists roughly 200,000 clones; 75% to 80% were detected once. Roughly 3% of the sample comes from the top ten. The sample was PBMCs. Source of these receptors: a female donor in good health and CMV-seronegative.

V usage is TRBV9 and J usage is TRBJ2-3, with 10 bases matching TRBD2. Per germline, CDR1 SGDLS and CDR2 YYNGEE. V lost 0 bases and J lost 4; bases outside the gene matches: 2. The CDR3 totals 15 residues. DNA for the CDR3: TGTGCCAGCAGCGTAGCTCTAGCGGGGGCAGATACGCAGTATTTT. Its translation: CASSVALAGADTQYF.

The chain has TRBV11-2 and TRBJ2-2; D gene ambiguous. Looked up from germline, CDR1 is SGHAT and CDR2 is FQNNGV. The CDR3 runs to 14 residues. Trimming left V 0 bases short and J 13 bases short, with 15 bases between. The CDR3 DNA reads TGTGCCAGCAGCTTAGAAACTGCGACCGCTAGGCTGTTTTTT. Translating gives CASSLETATARLFF.

This clone was seen a single time. V gene TRBV7-2 combines with J gene TRBJ2-1; possible D gene TRBD2, 5 bases. The germline CDR1 and CDR2 sequences are SGHTA and FQGNSA. This CDR3 is 16 amino acids long. The V end lost 5 bases, the J end lost 3 bases, and 17 bases lay between the germline ends. CDR3 loop: CASSLREGRYYNEQFF. CDR3 sequence (DNA): TGTGCCAGCAGCCTCAGAGAGGGTCGCTACTACAATGAGCAGTTCTTC.

The rearrangement uses TRBV18 and TRBJ2-7, with TRBD2 identical over 9 bases. The CDR3 totals 15 residues. Germline V gene data show CDR1 as KGHSH and CDR2 as LQKENI. The V gene end was trimmed by 6 bases and the J gene end by 6 bases; junction bases not matched to a gene: 12. The CDR3 DNA reads TGTGCCAGCTCCCCGTCGACTAGCGGACTATCCGAGCAGTACTTC. Residues: CASSPSTSGLSEQYF. Drawing the rest from reference TRBV18 and TRBJ2-7, the complete variable domain is NAGVMQNPRHLVRRRGQEARLRCSPMKGHSHVYWYRQLPEEGLKFMVYLQKENIIDESGMPKERFSAEFPKEGPSILRIQQVVRGDSAAYFCASSPSTSGLSEQYFGPGTRLTVT.

The chain joins TRBV27 to TRBJ2-1; 7 bases fit TRBD1. There are 13 residues in the CDR3. CDR1 and CDR2 from the germline V gene are MNHEY and SMNVEV (reference sequence). Trimming took 3 bases from V and 9 from J; bases not matched to a gene: 5. CDR3 amino acids: CASSLGRTGEQFF. The CDR3 DNA reads as TGTGCCAGCAGTTTGGGGCGGACAGGTGAGCAGTTCTTC.

This clone was seen only a few times. The rearrangement joins TRBV6-1 to TRBJ1-6; 9 nucleotides agree with TRBD1. CDR3 size: 14 residues. With V trimmed by 6 bases and J by 8 bases, 5 bases remained unmatched. CDR1 and CDR2 from the germline V gene are MNHNS and SASEGT. CDR3 amino acids: CASRAGQGYSPLHF. CDR3 in DNA: TGTGCCAGCAGAGCGGGACAGGGCTATTCACCCCTCCACTTT.

V usage is TRBV5-5 and J usage is TRBJ2-1, with 8 nucleotides matching TRBD1. Germline CDR1 and CDR2: SGHKS and YYEKEE (reference sequence). V was clipped by 4 bases and J by 11 bases; unmatched bases: 8. CDR3 size: 13 residues. The CDR3 coding sequence is TGTGCCAGCAGCCCCGGAGGACAGGGAAAGCAGTTCTTC. Translating it yields CASSPGGQGKQFF.

This sequence joins TRBV15 and TRBJ2-1; tentatively, D is TRBD2 (5 bases). The CDR3 sequence is 16 residues long. V dropped 1 base and J dropped 3 bases, with 13 bases sitting between them. Germline V gene sequence: CDR1 LNHNV, CDR2 YYDKDF (reference sequence). CDR3 residues: CATSRAGGTDYNEQFF. CDR3 DNA: TGTGCCACCAGCAGAGCTGGAGGCACCGACTACAATGAGCAGTTCTTC.

V and J are TRBV2 and TRBJ2-3, with 11 bases fitting TRBD2. Per germline, CDR1 SNHLY and CDR2 FYNNEI. J gave up 6 bases and V 4 bases, and 6 bases lay outside the gene matches. The CDR3 covers 15 residues. In nucleotides, the CDR3 is TGTGCCAGCAGTGCAACTAGCGGGAGAGGGGATACGCAGTATTTT. Amino acids: CASSATSGRGDTQYF. Combining the CDR3 with reference TRBV2 and TRBJ2-3 gives the whole variable domain EPEVTQTPSHQVTQMGQEVILRCVPISNHLYFYWYRQILGQKVEFLVSFYNNEISEKSEIFDDQFSVERPDGSNFTLKIRSTKLEDSAMYFCASSATSGRGDTQYFGPGTRLTVL.

Only one count was recorded for this clone. The junction differs from germline at one of its ends, possibly a read error. The V and J genes are TRBV7-9 and TRBJ2-2; D unclear. Germline CDR1 SEHNR, CDR2 FQNEAQ (reference sequence). This CDR3 has 12 residues. Here the CDR3 reads CSSTPGTGELFF. DNA for the CDR3: TGTTCCAGCACCCCCGGGACCGGGGAGCTGTTTTTT. Based on the CDR3 plus reference TRBV7-9 and TRBJ2-2, the full variable domain is DTGVSQNPRHKITKRGQNVTFRCDPISEHNRLYWYRQTLGQGPEFLTYFQNEAQLEKSRLLSDRFSAERPKGSFSTLEIQRTEQGDSAMYLCSSTPGTGELFFGEGSRLTVL.

The chain joins TRBV7-2 to TRBJ2-1, with D possibly being TRBD2 (5 bases). The CDR3 consists of 14 residues. The V end lost 3 bases, the J end lost 7 bases, and 13 bases lay between the germline ends. CDR1 is SGHTA and CDR2 is FQGNSA in the germline V gene. In DNA, the CDR3 is TGTGCCAGCAGCTTGAGGGAATCAACGAATGAGCAGTTCTTC. Amino acid sequence: CASSLRESTNEQFF.

The chain uses TRBV28 and TRBJ1-5; D not resolved. Trimming pared 5 bases from V and 1 base from J, leaving 15 bases between. The germline gives CDR1 MDHEN, CDR2 SYDVKM. This CDR3 is built from 16 residues. CDR3 nucleotides: TGTGCCAGCAGTCCCCCGGCGACATTCAGCAATCAGCCCCAGCATTTT. Translating it yields CASSPPATFSNQPQHF.

V gene TRBV4-2 combines with J gene TRBJ1-3, with D possibly being TRBD1 (6 bases). CDR3 length: 16 amino acids. Trimming shortened V by 0 bases and J by 4 bases, and 13 bases separated the two germline ends. Per the germline V gene, CDR1 is LGHNA and CDR2 is YNFKEQ. The chain's CDR3 is CASSQDPTGRGNTIYF. The CDR3 DNA sequence: TGTGCCAGCAGCCAAGATCCAACAGGGCGAGGAAACACCATATATTTT.

The rearrangement uses TRBV27 and TRBJ2-7, with 11 bases aligning to TRBD2. The CDR3 is 16 amino acids. Germline trimming cut 8 bases from V and 3 bases from J; bases unmatched to any gene: 12. Germline loops: CDR1 MNHEY, CDR2 SMNVEV (reference sequence). The CDR3 region is CASPNPGLAAFYEQYF. CDR3 coding DNA: TGTGCCAGCCCGAATCCGGGACTAGCGGCGTTCTACGAGCAGTACTTC.

The V and J genes are TRBV15 and TRBJ2-7; tentative D call: TRBD2 (6 bases). This CDR3 comprises 16 residues. Germline V gene lookup returns CDR1 LNHNV and CDR2 YYDKDF (reference sequence). The germline V and J ends were trimmed by 0 bases and 5 bases, with 17 bases remaining between them. CDR3 DNA: TGTGCCACCAGCAGAGAGATGACTAGGAGGGCTCACGAGCAGTACTTC. Encoded protein: CATSREMTRRAHEQYF.

The chain couples TRBV5-4 to TRBJ2-2, with 8 bases aligning to TRBD2. Trimming removed 4 bases from V and 2 bases from J; junction bases left unmatched: 7. Germline-derived CDR1 and CDR2 are SGHNT and YYREEE (reference sequence). The length of the CDR3 is 16 residues. This chain's CDR3 is CASSREGGPNTGELFF. As DNA, the CDR3 is TGTGCCAGCAGCCGGGAGGGGGGCCCCAACACCGGGGAGCTGTTTTTT.

The chain couples TRBV7-9 to TRBJ2-3, with a possible D match to TRBD2 (6 bases). CDR1 SEHNR and CDR2 FQNEAQ come from the germline V gene (reference sequence). V dropped 5 bases and J dropped 4 bases, with 16 bases sitting between them. This CDR3 is built from 15 residues. As DNA, the CDR3 is TGTGCCAGCAGCCAGGGCGGGGCGGGTCCAGATACGCAGTATTTT. Amino acids: CASSQGGAGPDTQYF.

The chain combines TRBV7-2 with TRBJ2-7; D perhaps matches TRBD2 (5 bases). CDR1 and CDR2 from the germline V gene are SGHTA and FQGNSA. The length of the CDR3 is 13 residues. V lost 2 bases and J lost 4, with 9 bases in between. The CDR3, as DNA: TGTGCCAGCAGCTTAAGAGCGGAATACGAGCAGTACTTC. Protein product: CASSLRAEYEQYF.

This clone was detected a few times. The chain has TRBV11-2 and TRBJ2-1; 11 bases agree with TRBD2. Germline V CDR1 and CDR2: SGHAT, FQNNGV. V gave up 5 bases and J gave up 8 bases; unmatched junction bases: 8. This CDR3 has 15 amino acids. Written as DNA, the CDR3 is TGTGCCAGCAGCCAGACTAGCGGGGTGGTCTATGAGCAGTTCTTC. This gives the protein CASSQTSGVVYEQFF. Full variable domain (missing parts from reference TRBV11-2 and TRBJ2-1): EAGVAQSPRYKIIEKRQSVAFWCNPISGHATLYWYQQILGQGPKLLIQFQNNGVVDDSQLPKDRFSAERLKGVDSTLKIQPAKLEDSAVYLCASSQTSGVVYEQFFGPGTRLTVL.

The genes are TRBV4-1 and TRBJ2-2, with a tentative D call TRBD2 (7 bases). There are 16 residues in the CDR3. Germline CDR1 reads MGHRA; CDR2 reads YSYEKL. Trimming cost V 4 bases and J 7 bases, with 19 bases left between them. CDR3 DNA: TGCGCCAGCAGCCCGGGCCTAGCGGAGGGGGGCGGGGAGCTGTTTTTT. This translates into CASSPGLAEGGGELFF.

This chain connects TRBV7-2 to TRBJ2-3; 11 nucleotides align to TRBD2. The CDR3 runs to 16 residues. V dropped 5 bases and J dropped 1; count of bases not matched to a gene: 5. Per the germline V gene, CDR1 is SGHTA and CDR2 is FQGNSA. This CDR3 is CASSILLAGGTDTQYF. As DNA, the CDR3 is TGTGCCAGCAGCATCTTACTAGCGGGAGGCACAGATACGCAGTATTTT.

V is TRBV11-2 and J is TRBJ1-1; D remains ambiguous. Germline assignment: CDR1 SGHAT and CDR2 FQNNGV. V gave up 5 bases and J gave up 5 bases, with 12 bases separating them. The CDR3 is made up of 13 amino acids. CDR3 region: CASSPRRETEAFF. CDR3 nucleotide sequence: TGTGCCAGCAGCCCTCGACGGGAAACTGAAGCTTTCTTT.

This clone was counted only a few times. This chain uses TRBV28 with TRBJ1-4; D is perhaps TRBD1 (5 bases). V lost 2 bases and J lost 3, with 7 bases in between. CDR3 length: 14 amino acids. The V gene's germline CDR1 is MDHEN and CDR2 SYDVKM. The CDR3 sequence is CASSLRGSNEKLFF. The CDR3 coding sequence is TGTGCCAGCAGTTTAAGGGGATCTAATGAAAAACTGTTTTTT.

The chain links TRBV19 to TRBJ2-1; weak D call: TRBD1 (6 bases). The CDR3 runs to 15 residues. Germline V gives CDR1 LNHDA, CDR2 SQIVND (reference sequence). V lost 6 bases to trimming and J lost 0 bases, with 12 bases between them. CDR3 DNA: TGTGCCAGTAGAGGGGGAAGGGGCTCCTACAATGAGCAGTTCTTC. Translating it yields CASRGGRGSYNEQFF.

The chain links TRBV29-1 to TRBJ2-3; D gene unclear. The CDR3 spans 13 residues. Germline lookup yields CDR1 SQVTM and CDR2 ANQGSEA. V lost 3 bases and J 2 bases, leaving 9 bases between the germline ends. The CDR3 loop reads CSVERSDTDTQYF. Here the CDR3 DNA reads TGCAGCGTTGAGCGATCTGACACAGATACGCAGTATTTT.

V gene TRBV9 combines with J gene TRBJ1-1; maybe TRBD1 (6 bases). The V and J ends lost 0 bases and 6 bases respectively, with 21 bases between them. The germline V gene encodes CDR1 SGDLS and CDR2 YYNGEE. The CDR3 totals 17 residues. The CDR3 region is CASSVGGLDPGRAEAFF. The CDR3 DNA sequence: TGTGCCAGCAGCGTAGGGGGGCTTGATCCGGGAAGGGCTGAAGCTTTCTTT.

J is TRBJ2-3 and V is TRBV7-3; D is perhaps TRBD1 (5 bases). The CDR3 runs 13 residues. V lost 5 bases to trimming and J lost 7 bases, with 13 bases between them. CDR1 is SGHTA and CDR2 is FQGTGA in the germline V gene. CDR3 region: CASSQTTGNTQYF. CDR3 nucleotides: TGTGCCAGCAGCCAAACAACAGGCAATACGCAGTATTTT.

This rearrangement joins TRBV30 to TRBJ1-1; D is uncertain. CDR1 is GTSNPN and CDR2 is SVGIG in the germline V gene (reference sequence). The CDR3 is 15 amino acids. With 2 bases removed from V and 0 bases from J, the gap between germline ends came to 13 bases. CDR3 region: CAWSSPRLLNTEAFF. CDR3 nucleotides: TGTGCCTGGAGTTCCCCCCGACTGCTGAACACTGAAGCTTTCTTT.

This chain links TRBV18 with TRBJ2-1; 11 bases agree with TRBD1. The length of the CDR3 is 15 residues. Trimming cost V 0 bases and J 9 bases; bases outside gene matches: 4. Germline V gene lookup returns CDR1 KGHSH and CDR2 LQKENI. The CDR3 coding sequence is TGTGCCAGCTCACCACCGGGGACAGGGGGAAGTGAGCAGTTCTTC. Translating it yields CASSPPGTGGSEQFF. The variable domain in full, completed from reference TRBV18 and TRBJ2-1, reads NAGVMQNPRHLVRRRGQEARLRCSPMKGHSHVYWYRQLPEEGLKFMVYLQKENIIDESGMPKERFSAEFPKEGPSILRIQQVVRGDSAAYFCASSPPGTGGSEQFFGPGTRLTVL.

This chain joins TRBV7-2 and TRBJ2-6; D call uncertain. Germline V lookup: CDR1 SGHTA, CDR2 FQGNSA. The V end was cut by 5 bases, the J end by 0 bases, with 8 bases between. The CDR3 covers 15 residues. The CDR3 region is CASSPNFSGANVLTF. The CDR3 DNA reads TGTGCCAGCAGCCCTAACTTCTCTGGGGCCAACGTCCTGACTTTC.

The chain has TRBV11-3 and TRBJ2-2; D might be TRBD1 (5 bases). V was clipped by 5 bases and J by 8 bases, with 12 bases between them. Looked up from germline, CDR1 is SGHNT and CDR2 is YENEEA. This CDR3 has 13 amino acids. CDR3 sequence (DNA): TGTGCCAGCAGCACCTCAGGGTCGGGGGAGCTGTTTTTT. Translating it yields CASSTSGSGELFF.

V is TRBV5-1 and J is TRBJ2-3; 11 bases are shared with TRBD1. The germline V gene encodes CDR1 SGHRS and CDR2 YFSETQ. Trimming removed 0 bases from V and 0 bases from J; junction bases left unmatched: 12. CDR3 length: 20 residues. The CDR3 region is CASSLARAAGTGGSTDTQYF. CDR3 sequence (DNA): TGCGCCAGCAGCTTGGCCAGGGCCGCCGGGACAGGGGGGAGCACAGATACGCAGTATTTT.